Detailed here is one TCR beta chain. There is no known antigen for this receptor. No per-base quality is available; no much larger clone lies one base away. The sample belongs to a study of long-term antiretroviral therapy in people with HIV (dated by TCRdb to between 2020 and 2023). Concerning the study at large: The earliest samples were collected roughly a decade before the 2015 WHO recommendation for immediate ART, at a time when ART was usually postponed until CD4 counts fell. Among the approximately 30 participants with HIV, ten to eleven were female. No cross-contamination during QIAcube processing turned up in test extractions that ran a monoclonal T-cell line alongside around 34 polyclonal samples. A total of roughly 180 cryopreserved PBMC samples were contributed to the cohort by 30 adults with confirmed HIV infection, with samples collected serially over a mean of roughly six years (range 1-12). This retrospective serial study examined whether starting ART and sustained HIV suppression were associated with changes in the composition and diversity of the TRB repertoire in peripheral blood. General findings and caveats noted by the study authors: Because PBMC availability was limited, only the TCR beta chain was sequenced, with no alpha chain pairing. ART initiation was associated with a significant increase in TRB diversity, but diversity stayed significantly below transplant donor controls even after long-term ART. Because cell numbers in pre-ART samples were limited, unsorted PBMC were profiled instead of sorted CD4+ and CD8+ T cells. Samples dated from 2004 to 2017, and the ART regimens used may be less effective than current ones. Compared with controls, HIV repertoires had narrower CDR3 length ranges, and the network structure pointed to an antigen-experienced repertoire that shifted only slightly toward naive after ART. No data were available on ART adherence, viral resistance or therapy changes, limiting inferences about post-ART repertoire changes. Expanded TRB clones identified before ART initiation dominated the repertoire across all time points, though the dominance fluctuated and decreased in many PLHIV after ART.

The immunoSEQ hsTCRB v3.0 assay was used at survey level resolution to sequence the TRB variable region. TRB sequencing targeted a depth of about 40,000-55,000 T-cell genomes per sample. An Illumina MiSeq with a v3 150-cycle kit was used to sequence the pooled TRB libraries. On the authors' methods: Repertoire analysis was performed in R inside a reproducible Nextflow workflow that covered QC, data transformation and analysis. Custom analyses were implemented in LymphoSeq2, an R package for AIRR-Seq data exploration. After excluding a few samples that yielded fewer than 5000 total TRB sequences, fewer than 200 HIV repertoires remained for analysis. Among the roughly 190 retained HIV repertoires, 55 to 60 were collected before ART initiation and 129 after ART initiation. Repertoires were downsampled to 5000 TRB nucleotide sequences, and summary statistics were averaged over 100 downsampling iterations. TRB sequences were retained for analysis only if CDR3 regions of at least seven amino acids were present. A Shannon entropy-derived clonality score and the Gini coefficient were used to measure diversity. Repertoire networks linked the top 5000 CDR3 amino acid sequences whenever two sequences differed by an edit distance of one. GLIPH2 predicted antigen specificity groups and MHC restriction for TRB CDR3 amino acid sequences. CDR3 amino acid sequences were matched against VDJdb and McPAS-TCR to flag known CMV, EBV, HIV or tissue antigen associations. Pre-ART, post-ART and control groups were compared with Wilcoxon signed-rank tests and Holm-Bonferroni correction. TCRdb holds this immuneACCESS table with in-frame rearrangements only. Some clones are missing; in checked studies, unresolved V genes explain under half, and the rest has no known cause. V, J and clone size are taken as reported in that table, and D and trimming were inferred from the DNA itself. The sample contains 35,000 to 45,000 clones, around 94% of them found a single time. In total, the top ten clones hold 3% to 4.5% of the sample.

Participants were included only if at least one PBMC sample before ART initiation and at least two post-ART samples were available. All participants with HIV were treated in the United States of America. Before DNA extraction, cryopreserved samples of about 0.9-10 million PBMC were thawed and then washed. At the time of the earliest PBMC sample, participants with HIV were aged between about 23 and 55 years. PBMC samples were contributed by each participant from 1-4 timepoints before ART initiation and 2-8 timepoints after ART initiation, with a median of 7 samples. Serial HIV viral load, CD4+ T-cell count, ART history and demographic data were obtained for every participant. Genomic DNA was extracted from unsorted PBMC with a Qiagen kit on a QIAcube, with processing performed in batches of 12 samples. The CDR3 goes from the cysteine to the phenylalanine over 14 residues. This entry keeps only the CDR3 DNA: 42 bases, framed from base 1. CDR1 is given as GTSNPN and CDR2 as SVGIG, both from the germline V gene (reference sequence). Trimming accounts for 8 bases at V and 5 bases at J, while the number of junction bases matched to no gene is 11.

Material: unsorted PBMCs, obtained 4.1 years after starting antiretroviral therapy. The TCR was taken from a woman aged 45-59 years with HIV. This chain is built from TRBV30 and TRBJ1-4, with 7 central nucleotides matching TRBD1. Here the CDR3 is given as CAGLRDRQNEKLFF. The nucleotide sequence reads as follows: TGTGCCGGGCTAAGGGACAGACAAAATGAAAAACTGTTTTTT.